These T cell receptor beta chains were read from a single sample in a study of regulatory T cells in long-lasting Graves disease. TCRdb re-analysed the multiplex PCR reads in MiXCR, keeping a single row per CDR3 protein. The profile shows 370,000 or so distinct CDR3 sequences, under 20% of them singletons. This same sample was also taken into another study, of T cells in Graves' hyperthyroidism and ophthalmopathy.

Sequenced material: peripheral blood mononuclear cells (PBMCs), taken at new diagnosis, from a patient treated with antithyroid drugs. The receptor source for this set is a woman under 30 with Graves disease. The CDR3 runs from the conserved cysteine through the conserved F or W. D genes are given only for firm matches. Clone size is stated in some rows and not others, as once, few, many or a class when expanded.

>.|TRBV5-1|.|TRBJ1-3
TGCGCCAGCAGCTTGGCAGGGGACTCTGGAAACACCATATATTTT
CASSLAGDSGNTIYF
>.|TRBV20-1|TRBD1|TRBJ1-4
TGCAGTGCACTTTCGACAGGGGGGGATGAAAAACTGTTTTTT
CSALSTGGDEKLFF
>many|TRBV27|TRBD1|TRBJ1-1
TGTGCCAGCAGTCCAACAGGGGTGAACACTGAAGCTTTCTTT
CASSPTGVNTEAFF
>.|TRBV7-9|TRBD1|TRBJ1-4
TGTGCCAGCAGCGCACAGGGGGCGGGTGAAAAACTGTTTTTT
CASSAQGAGEKLFF
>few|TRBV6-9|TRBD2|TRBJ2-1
TGTGCCAGCAGTTACATCCCGGCTAGCGGCAACAATGAGCAGTTCTTC
CASSYIPASGNNEQFF
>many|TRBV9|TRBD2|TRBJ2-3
TGTGCCAGCAGCGTAGCGACTAGCGGGAGCTCTTCAGATACGCAGTATTTT
CASSVATSGSSSDTQYF
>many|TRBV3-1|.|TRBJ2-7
TGTGCCAGCAGCCAAGATCCCCAAGTCCACGAGCAGTACTTC
CASSQDPQVHEQYF
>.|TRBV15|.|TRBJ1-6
TGTGCCACCAGTCGGGGGCGCCTGGCTAATTCACCCCTCCACTTT
CATSRGRLANSPLHF
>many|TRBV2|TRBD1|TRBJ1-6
TGTGCCAGCAGTTGGGACAGGGTCGGGAATTCACCCCTCCACTTT
CASSWDRVGNSPLHF
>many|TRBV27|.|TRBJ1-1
TGTGCCAGCAGTTTATTCCCCAACACTGAAGCTTTCTTT
CASSLFPNTEAFF
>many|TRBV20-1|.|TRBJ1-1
TGCAGTGTTTCACGGAGGGAGACTGAAGCTTTCTTT
CSVSRRETEAFF
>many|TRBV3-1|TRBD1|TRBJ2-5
TGTGCCAGCAGCACAGGGACAGGGAAAGAGACCCAGTACTTC
CASSTGTGKETQYF
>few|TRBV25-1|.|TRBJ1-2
TGTGCCAGCAGTGAAAACGATTATGGCTACACCTTC
CASSENDYGYTF